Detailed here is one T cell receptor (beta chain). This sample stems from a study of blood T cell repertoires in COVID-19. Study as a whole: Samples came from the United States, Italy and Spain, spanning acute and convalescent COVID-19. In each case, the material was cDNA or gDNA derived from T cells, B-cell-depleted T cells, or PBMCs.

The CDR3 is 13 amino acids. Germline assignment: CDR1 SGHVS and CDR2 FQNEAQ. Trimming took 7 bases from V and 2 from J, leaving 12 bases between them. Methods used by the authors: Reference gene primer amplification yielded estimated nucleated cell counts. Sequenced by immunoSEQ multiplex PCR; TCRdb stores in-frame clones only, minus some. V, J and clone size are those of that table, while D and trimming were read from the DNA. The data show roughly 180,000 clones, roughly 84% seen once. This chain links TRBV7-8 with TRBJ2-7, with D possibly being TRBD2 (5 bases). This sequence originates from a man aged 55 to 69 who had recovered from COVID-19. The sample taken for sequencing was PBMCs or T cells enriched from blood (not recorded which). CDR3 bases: TGTGCCAGCACCCCTACTAGTACCTACGAGCAGTACTTC. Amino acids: CASTPTSTYEQYF.